This entry describes one T cell receptor beta chain. Antigen: not known. TCRdb ran MiXCR on the RT-PCR reads and lists one entry per CDR3 protein. Among 650,000 to 800,000 distinct CDR3 sequences listed, roughly 14% were seen once. V lost 1 base, J lost 6 bases, and 3 bases lay in between. Germline CDR1 MNHEY, CDR2 SVGAGI. The CDR3 consists of 12 residues. This sample stems from a study of response to subunit inactivated influenza vaccine. General study results and limits: Each seasonal influenza vaccination recruits few new T cells, the authors suggested.

The material sequenced was PBMCs from blood, taken 14 to 15 days before vaccination. The chain has TRBV6-5 and TRBJ2-2, with D unclear. The sequence was obtained from a man aged 50 to 59 who received an inactivated influenza vaccine. CDR3 nucleotide sequence: TGTGCCAGCAGTTACTGGGCCGGGGAGCTGTTTTTT. Protein: CASSYWAGELFF.